These 31 T cell receptor beta chains were sequenced from one sample in a study of response to subunit inactivated influenza vaccine. TCRdb passed the RT-PCR reads through MiXCR, listing each CDR3 protein once. The profile covers around 530,000 distinct CDR3 sequences, with about 12% appearing a single time and roughly 10% taken by the ten largest. This sample comprised PBMCs from blood, obtained on the day of vaccination. The source is a man aged 45-60 years who received an inactivated influenza vaccine.

This clonotype was seen ten or more times. J is TRBJ2-7 and V is TRBV6-2 or TRBV6-3; 13 nucleotides align to TRBD2. V dropped 4 bases and J dropped 3; count of bases not matched to a gene: 6. This CDR3 spans 16 amino acids. CDR1 and CDR2 (germline): MNHEY, SVGEGT. The CDR3 is CASSWSRTSGSYEQYF. The CDR3 DNA reads as TGTGCCAGCAGTTGGAGCCGGACTAGCGGGAGCTACGAGCAGTACTTC.

The chain is built from TRBV7-8 and TRBJ2-3, with D maybe TRBD2 (5 bases). The V end was cut by 1 base, the J end by 3 bases, with 11 bases between. Germline V gene sequence: CDR1 SGHVS, CDR2 FQNEAQ. This CDR3 is 15 amino acids long. CDR3 nucleotides: TGTGCCAGCAGCTTAGACGGGGTCGCGACAGATACGCAGTATTTT. It yields the protein CASSLDGVATDTQYF.

In this sample, this clonotype turned up a few times. This chain connects TRBV4-3 to TRBJ2-2, with 7 bases identical to TRBD1. The CDR3 has 14 residues. Germline V gene sequence: CDR1 LGHNA, CDR2 YSLEER. V trimming: 4 bases; J trimming: 7 bases; junction bases outside the gene matches: 6. The DNA of the CDR3 is TGCGCCAGCAGCCTGATGACAGGGAACGGGGAGCTGTTTTTT. Encoded protein: CASSLMTGNGELFF.

The chain uses TRBV7-2 and TRBJ2-1, with 10 nucleotides matching TRBD2. The CDR3 has 15 residues. J lost 3 bases, V lost 5 bases, and 4 bases had no gene match. Per the germline V gene, CDR1 is SGHTA and CDR2 is FQGNSA. The CDR3 region has the DNA TGTGCCAGCAGCAACGGGACTAGCGTCTACAATGAGCAGTTCTTC. Amino acids: CASSNGTSVYNEQFF.

The chain employs TRBV6-1 and TRBJ2-5; the D call may be TRBD1 or TRBD2 (5 bases each). The CDR3 is made up of 13 amino acids. The V gene's germline CDR1 is MNHNS and CDR2 SASEGT. The V end lost 5 bases, the J end lost 2 bases, and 9 bases lay between the germline ends. The CDR3 sequence is CASSRGVQETQYF. The DNA of the CDR3 is TGTGCCAGCAGTAGAGGGGTTCAAGAGACCCAGTACTTC.

This clonotype has only a few counts. The chain recombines TRBV20-1 with TRBJ2-1; weak D call: TRBD2 (5 bases). The CDR3 contains 16 residues. Germline-derived CDR1 and CDR2 are DFQATT and SNEGSKA (reference sequence). Trimming took off 2 bases at V and 8 bases at J, with 22 bases between the two ends. The CDR3: CSARPASSGVTDEQFF. CDR3 DNA: TGCAGTGCTAGACCCGCTTCCAGCGGCGTTACCGATGAGCAGTTCTTC.

The chain is built from TRBV7-9 and TRBJ2-1, with unresolved D. The CDR3 totals 16 residues. With 5 bases removed from V and 2 bases from J, the gap between germline ends came to 16 bases. Germline V lookup: CDR1 SEHNR, CDR2 FQNEAQ (reference sequence). CDR3 nucleotides: TGTGCCAGCAGCGACCACCTCGGGCAAACCTACAATGAGCAGTTCTTC. Its translation: CASSDHLGQTYNEQFF.

The chain is built from TRBV20-1 and TRBJ1-6; 10 bases match TRBD1. With V trimmed by 3 bases and J by 10 bases, 3 bases remained unmatched. The germline V gene has CDR1 DFQATT and CDR2 SNEGSKA (reference sequence). CDR3 size: 13 residues. As DNA, the CDR3 is TGCAGTGCTAGCGGACAGGGGGTATCACCCCTCCACTTT. This codes for CSASGQGVSPLHF.

The chain employs TRBV6-4 and TRBJ2-1; 9 bases align to TRBD1. This CDR3 has 15 residues. Germline lookup yields CDR1 MRHNA and CDR2 SNTAGT. V shed 4 bases, J shed 6 bases, and the junction held 7 bases outside the gene matches. The CDR3 loop reads CASSAGQGFANEQFF. The CDR3 DNA sequence: TGTGCCAGCAGTGCTGGACAGGGGTTCGCCAATGAGCAGTTCTTC.

The DNA for the CDR3 is TGTGCCAGCAGCTACACTTGGGACAGCAAAAACATTCAGTACTTC. It is translated as CASSYTWDSKNIQYF. The chain joins TRBV7-2 to TRBJ2-4, with 7 positions matching TRBD1. After removal of 4 bases from V and 3 bases from J, the junction contained 6 bases not matched to a gene. The CDR3 runs to 15 residues. The germline V gene has CDR1 SGHTA and CDR2 FQGNSA.

This clonotype was seen a few times. The chain uses TRBV6-2 or TRBV6-3 and TRBJ2-3, with TRBD1 matching 8 bases. The CDR3 runs to 14 residues. Per the germline V gene, CDR1 is MNHEY and CDR2 is SVGEGT. After removal of 8 bases from V and 3 bases from J, the junction contained 7 bases not matched to a gene. The CDR3 coding sequence is TGTGCCAGCGGACAGGGTTTCGGAACAGATACGCAGTATTTT. This gives the protein CASGQGFGTDTQYF.

The V and J genes are TRBV10-3 and TRBJ2-6; no definite D call. CDR1 and CDR2 (germline): ENHRY, SYGVKD. V dropped 5 bases and J dropped 0 bases, with 14 bases sitting between them. The CDR3 consists of 17 residues. CDR3: CAISSDAQSSGANVLTF. The DNA of the CDR3 is TGTGCCATCAGTTCGGATGCACAGAGCTCTGGGGCCAACGTCCTGACTTTC.

This clonotype was seen only a few times. The chain recombines TRBV24-1 with TRBJ2-3; 7 nucleotides agree with TRBD1. This CDR3 has 13 residues. CDR1 KGHDR and CDR2 SFDVKD come from the germline V gene. J was trimmed by 2 bases and V by 9 bases; bases with no gene match: 4. CDR3 region: CATGTEPTDTQYF. CDR3 sequence (DNA): TGTGCCACCGGGACAGAGCCCACAGATACGCAGTATTTT.

The V and J genes are TRBV2 and TRBJ1-5; D is uncertain. The CDR3 totals 13 residues. The germline gives CDR1 SNHLY, CDR2 FYNNEI. Trimming pared 6 bases from V and 6 bases from J, leaving 12 bases between. CDR3 bases: TGTGCCAGCAGCAAAGAGGGTGTTCAGCCCCAGCATTTT. Translating it yields CASSKEGVQPQHF.

At least ten counts were recorded for this clonotype. This chain's CDR3 is CASSYGLGSYEQYF. The CDR3, as DNA: TGTGCCAGCAGTTACGGGCTAGGCTCCTACGAGCAGTACTTC. The chain uses TRBV6-2 or TRBV6-3 and TRBJ2-7, with no clear D. Per germline, CDR1 MNHEY and CDR2 SVGEGT. The CDR3 contains 14 residues. V was trimmed by 2 bases and J by 0 bases, leaving 8 bases between them.

Only a few counts were recorded for this clonotype. The rearrangement joins TRBV6-1 to TRBJ1-1; 7 bases align to TRBD1. This CDR3 is built from 15 residues. Per the germline V gene, CDR1 is MNHNS and CDR2 is SASEGT. V shed 6 bases, J shed 0 bases, and the junction held 7 bases outside the gene matches. CDR3 residues: CASRVGQLMNTEAFF. The CDR3 DNA is TGTGCCAGCAGGGTGGGACAGCTCATGAACACTGAAGCTTTCTTT.

This clonotype was seen a few times. The chain is built from TRBV5-5 and TRBJ2-7; 8 nucleotides line up with TRBD1. V dropped 4 bases and J dropped 6; count of bases not matched to a gene: 12. This CDR3 contains 15 residues. Germline V gene data show CDR1 as SGHKS and CDR2 as YYEKEE (reference sequence). CDR3 in DNA: TGTGCCAGCAGCCGACAGGGGTCTCCCGGTAGCGAGCAGTACTTC. It encodes CASSRQGSPGSEQYF.

The J gene is TRBJ2-7, the V gene TRBV20-1; 14 bases line up with TRBD2. CDR3 size: 16 residues. The germline gives CDR1 DFQATT, CDR2 SNEGSKA (reference sequence). The J segment lost 5 bases and the V segment lost 0 bases, leaving 6 bases of the junction unmatched. CDR3 amino acids: CSARDRTSGGSNEQYF. In DNA, the CDR3 is TGCAGTGCTAGAGATAGGACTAGCGGGGGGAGCAACGAGCAGTACTTC.

The rearrangement joins TRBV29-1 to TRBJ2-2, with a tentative D call TRBD2 (6 bases). Trimming cost V 3 bases and J 5 bases, with 13 bases left between them. The CDR3 length is 14 residues. Germline V gives CDR1 SQVTM, CDR2 ANQGSEA. CDR3 residues: CSVDLGGWTGELFF. In DNA, the CDR3 is TGCAGCGTTGATTTGGGGGGATGGACCGGGGAGCTGTTTTTT.

The V and J genes are TRBV20-1 and TRBJ2-3; D gene uncertain. The CDR3 consists of 15 residues. V lost 3 bases and J lost 2, with 15 bases in between. In germline, CDR1 is DFQATT, CDR2 SNEGSKA (reference sequence). CDR3 in amino acids: CSASPRAPYTDTQYF. The DNA of the CDR3 is TGCAGTGCTAGCCCCCGCGCGCCTTACACAGATACGCAGTATTTT.

Only a few counts were recorded for this clonotype. This sequence joins TRBV5-1 and TRBJ1-1, with D uncertain. Trimming pared 3 bases from V and 1 base from J, leaving 16 bases between. The CDR3 is made up of 16 amino acids. CDR1 is SGHRS, CDR2 YFSETQ, per germline. The CDR3 loop is CASSSPGGGSNTEAFF. The CDR3 DNA reads TGCGCCAGCAGCTCCCCCGGTGGAGGTTCGAACACTGAAGCTTTCTTT.

This clonotype has a handful of counts. The genes are TRBV5-6 and TRBJ1-5; D possibly corresponds to TRBD1 (5 bases). CDR1 is SGHDT, CDR2 YYEEEE, per germline. The CDR3 length is 15 residues. V was shortened by 1 base and J by 5 bases, with 13 bases between the two germline ends. The CDR3 coding sequence is TGTGCCAGCAGCTTGAAGAGGGGAATGGATCAGCCCCAGCATTTT. It encodes CASSLKRGMDQPQHF.

This clonotype has only a few counts. The chain uses TRBV5-1 and TRBJ2-3; D is perhaps TRBD1 (6 bases). The ends were cut back, 6 bases at V and 0 bases at J, with 14 bases in the middle. The V gene's germline CDR1 is SGHRS and CDR2 YFSETQ. The CDR3 extends over 15 amino acids. CDR3 residues: CASKQGTTSTDTQYF. DNA of the CDR3: TGCGCCAGCAAACAGGGCACTACTAGCACAGATACGCAGTATTTT.

The chain joins TRBV20-1 to TRBJ2-3, with TRBD2 identical over 13 bases. Trimming at V came to 1 base and at J to 2 bases, leaving 6 bases not matched to a gene. The CDR3 spans 17 residues. CDR1 and CDR2 from the germline V gene are DFQATT and SNEGSKA (reference sequence). CDR3 coding DNA: TGCAGTGCTAGAGGCGGACTAGCGGGAGCTCACACAGATACGCAGTATTTT. It yields the protein CSARGGLAGAHTDTQYF.

This clonotype was observed a few times. The chain recombines TRBV3-1 with TRBJ2-7, with D perhaps assigned TRBD1 or TRBD2 (5 bases each). V was clipped by 2 bases and J by 2 bases, with 28 bases between them. This CDR3 spans 20 amino acids. Germline-derived CDR1 and CDR2 are LGHDT and YNNKEL (reference sequence). CDR3: CASSQMGRLQLAPQPYEQYF. The CDR3 DNA reads as TGTGCCAGCAGCCAAATGGGGCGTCTGCAGCTAGCCCCACAACCCTACGAGCAGTACTTC.

This clonotype came up a few times. DNA of the CDR3: TGTGCCAGCAGTTATTCAGGGGGCTCTGGAAACACCATATATTTT. This gives the protein CASSYSGGSGNTIYF. The chain carries TRBV6-5 and TRBJ1-3; 7 positions match TRBD1. V dropped 3 bases and J dropped 0; count of bases not matched to a gene: 2. CDR1 and CDR2 from the germline V gene are MNHEY and SVGAGI. The CDR3 contains 15 residues.

This chain uses TRBV7-6 with TRBJ2-1; tentatively, D is TRBD2 (6 bases). This CDR3 contains 17 residues. Trimming left V 1 base short and J 1 base short, with 14 bases between. CDR1 is SGHVS and CDR2 is FNYEAQ in the germline V gene. This chain's CDR3 is CASSLVGGSGSYNEQFF. The CDR3 nucleotides read TGTGCCAGCAGCTTAGTGGGCGGCAGCGGGTCCTACAATGAGCAGTTCTTC. Based on the CDR3 plus reference TRBV7-6 and TRBJ2-1, the full variable domain is GAGVSQSPRYKVTKRGQDVALRCDPISGHVSLYWYRQALGQGPEFLTYFNYEAQQDKSGLPNDRFSAERPEGSISTLTIQRTEQRDSAMYRCASSLVGGSGSYNEQFFGPGTRLTVL.

This clonotype turned up a few times. The gene calls are TRBV24-1 and TRBJ2-3, with 7 nucleotides matching TRBD1. The V gene end was trimmed by 2 bases and the J gene end by 11 bases; junction bases not matched to a gene: 6. In germline, CDR1 is KGHDR, CDR2 SFDVKD. The CDR3 has 13 residues. This CDR3 is CATSDSTGMRQYF. As DNA, the CDR3 is TGTGCCACCAGTGATTCGACAGGGATGCGGCAGTATTTT.

This clonotype was seen only a few times. The chain joins TRBV5-1 to TRBJ2-7; no clear D. CDR1 and CDR2 from the germline V gene are SGHRS and YFSETQ. The V and J ends lost 0 bases and 5 bases respectively, with 15 bases between them. CDR3 length: 15 residues. CDR3 in amino acids: CASSLAGYGSHEQYF. The CDR3 DNA is TGCGCCAGCAGCTTGGCCGGGTACGGCAGCCACGAGCAGTACTTC.

There are many counts of this clonotype. The genes are TRBV5-5 and TRBJ1-2; D is possibly TRBD1 (5 bases). V gave up 2 bases and J gave up 0 bases, with 8 bases separating them. Germline assignment: CDR1 SGHKS and CDR2 YYEKEE (reference sequence). This CDR3 comprises 14 residues. The CDR3 DNA follows: TGTGCCAGCAGCTTAAGACAGACTAACTATGGCTACACCTTC. Its translation: CASSLRQTNYGYTF.

The chain recombines TRBV7-8 with TRBJ2-7, with a possible D match to TRBD2 (5 bases). CDR1 is SGHVS, CDR2 FQNEAQ, per germline. The CDR3 has 15 amino acids. V shed 0 bases and J shed 0 bases, with 9 bases lying between them. This chain's CDR3 is CASSLARVPSYEQYF. CDR3 coding DNA: TGTGCCAGCAGCTTAGCGCGGGTACCCTCCTACGAGCAGTACTTC. The full variable domain, its missing parts supplied by reference TRBV7-8 and TRBJ2-7, is GAGVSQSPRYKVAKRGQDVALRCDPISGHVSLFWYQQALGQGPEFLTYFQNEAQLDKSGLPSDRFFAERPEGSVSTLKIQRTQQEDSAVYLCASSLARVPSYEQYFGPGTRLTVT.